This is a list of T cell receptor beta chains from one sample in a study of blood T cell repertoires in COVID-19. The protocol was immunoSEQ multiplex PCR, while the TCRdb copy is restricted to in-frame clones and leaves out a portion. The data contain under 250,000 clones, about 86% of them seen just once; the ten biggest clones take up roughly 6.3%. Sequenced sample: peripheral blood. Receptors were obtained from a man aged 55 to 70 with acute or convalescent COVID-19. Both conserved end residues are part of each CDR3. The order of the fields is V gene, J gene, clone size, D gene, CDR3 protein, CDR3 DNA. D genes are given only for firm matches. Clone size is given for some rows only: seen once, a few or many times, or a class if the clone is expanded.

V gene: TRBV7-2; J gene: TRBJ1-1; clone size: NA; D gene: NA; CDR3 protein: CASSLDPGETEAFF; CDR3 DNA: TGTGCCAGCAGCTTAGACCCCGGAGAGACTGAAGCTTTCTTT
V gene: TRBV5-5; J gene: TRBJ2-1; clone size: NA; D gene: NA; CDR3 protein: CASSLSRGNEQFF; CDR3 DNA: TGTGCCAGCAGTCTATCCCGGGGCAATGAGCAGTTCTTC
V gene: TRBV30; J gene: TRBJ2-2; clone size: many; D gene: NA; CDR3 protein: CAWSTMRETGELFF; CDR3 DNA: TGTGCCTGGAGCACTATGAGGGAGACCGGGGAGCTGTTTTTT
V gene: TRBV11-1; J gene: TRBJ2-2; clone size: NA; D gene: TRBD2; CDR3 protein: CASSLAIAGGPAGELFF; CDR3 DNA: TGTGCCAGCAGCTTAGCGATCGCGGGAGGGCCGGCGGGGGAGCTGTTTTTT
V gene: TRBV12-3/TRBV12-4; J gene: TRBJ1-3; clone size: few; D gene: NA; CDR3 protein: CASSPTGNTIYF; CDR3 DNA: TGTGCCAGCAGCCCAACTGGAAACACCATATATTTT
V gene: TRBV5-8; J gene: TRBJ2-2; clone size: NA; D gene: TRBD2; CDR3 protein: CASSLVGRAGGELFF; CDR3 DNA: TGTGCCAGCAGCTTGGTCGGGAGGGCCGGCGGGGAGCTGTTTTTT
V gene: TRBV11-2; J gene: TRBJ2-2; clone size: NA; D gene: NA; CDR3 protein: CASSGLRVHTGELFF; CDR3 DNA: TGTGCCAGCAGCGGCCTCCGGGTCCACACCGGGGAGCTGTTTTTT
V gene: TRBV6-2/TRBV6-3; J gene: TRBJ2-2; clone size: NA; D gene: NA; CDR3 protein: CASSQDSLPNTGELFF; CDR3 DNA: TGTGCCAGCAGCCAAGACTCACTCCCGAACACCGGGGAGCTGTTTTTT
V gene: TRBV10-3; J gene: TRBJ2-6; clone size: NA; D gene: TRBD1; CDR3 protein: CAIAPGQGVSGANVLTF; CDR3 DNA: TGTGCCATCGCACCAGGACAGGGGGTTTCTGGGGCCAACGTCCTGACTTTC
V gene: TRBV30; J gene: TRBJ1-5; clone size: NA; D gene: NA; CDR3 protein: CAWSGPQGVDQPQHF; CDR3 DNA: TGTGCCTGGAGTGGCCCCCAGGGTGTCGATCAGCCCCAGCATTTT
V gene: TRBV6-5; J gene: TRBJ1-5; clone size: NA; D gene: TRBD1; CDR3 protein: CASRTGGEGQPQHF; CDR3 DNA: TGTGCCAGCAGAACAGGGGGCGAAGGGCAGCCCCAGCATTTT
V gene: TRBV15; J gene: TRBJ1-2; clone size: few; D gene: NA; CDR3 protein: CATSTPLGMSGYTF; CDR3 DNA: TGTGCCACCAGCACCCCCCTCGGGATGAGCGGCTACACCTTC
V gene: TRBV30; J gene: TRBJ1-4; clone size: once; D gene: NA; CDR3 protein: CAWSSLEKLFF; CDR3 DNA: TGTGCCTGGAGCTCCCTTGAAAAACTGTTTTTT
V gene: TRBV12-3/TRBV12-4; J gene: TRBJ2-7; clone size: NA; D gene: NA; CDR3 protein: CASSPPAVYEQYF; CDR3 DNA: TGTGCCAGCAGCCCGCCTGCGGTCTACGAGCAGTACTTC
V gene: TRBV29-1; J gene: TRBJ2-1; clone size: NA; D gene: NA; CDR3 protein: CSAWGRVTYNEQFF; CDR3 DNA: TGCAGCGCTTGGGGCAGGGTCACCTACAATGAGCAGTTCTTC
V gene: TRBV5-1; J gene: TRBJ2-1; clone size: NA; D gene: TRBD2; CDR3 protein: CASSLEASGRGEQFF; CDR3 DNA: TGCGCCAGCAGCTTGGAGGCTAGCGGGAGAGGTGAGCAGTTCTTC
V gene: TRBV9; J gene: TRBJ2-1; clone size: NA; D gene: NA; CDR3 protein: CASSPRPSGSSYNEQFF; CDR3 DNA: TGTGCCAGCAGCCCCCGCCCCAGCGGAAGCTCCTACAATGAGCAGTTCTTC
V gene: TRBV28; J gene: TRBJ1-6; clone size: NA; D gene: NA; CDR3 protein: CASQTDVGSPLHF; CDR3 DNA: TGTGCCAGCCAGACAGACGTAGGGTCACCCCTCCACTTT
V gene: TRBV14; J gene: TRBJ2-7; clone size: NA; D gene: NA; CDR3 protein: CASSGGTDEQYF; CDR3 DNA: TGTGCCAGCAGCGGGGGGACCGACGAGCAGTACTTC
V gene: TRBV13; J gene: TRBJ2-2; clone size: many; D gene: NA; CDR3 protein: CASSSRSWGQENTGELFF; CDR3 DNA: TGTGCCAGCAGCTCTCGATCCTGGGGGCAGGAGAACACCGGGGAGCTGTTTTTT